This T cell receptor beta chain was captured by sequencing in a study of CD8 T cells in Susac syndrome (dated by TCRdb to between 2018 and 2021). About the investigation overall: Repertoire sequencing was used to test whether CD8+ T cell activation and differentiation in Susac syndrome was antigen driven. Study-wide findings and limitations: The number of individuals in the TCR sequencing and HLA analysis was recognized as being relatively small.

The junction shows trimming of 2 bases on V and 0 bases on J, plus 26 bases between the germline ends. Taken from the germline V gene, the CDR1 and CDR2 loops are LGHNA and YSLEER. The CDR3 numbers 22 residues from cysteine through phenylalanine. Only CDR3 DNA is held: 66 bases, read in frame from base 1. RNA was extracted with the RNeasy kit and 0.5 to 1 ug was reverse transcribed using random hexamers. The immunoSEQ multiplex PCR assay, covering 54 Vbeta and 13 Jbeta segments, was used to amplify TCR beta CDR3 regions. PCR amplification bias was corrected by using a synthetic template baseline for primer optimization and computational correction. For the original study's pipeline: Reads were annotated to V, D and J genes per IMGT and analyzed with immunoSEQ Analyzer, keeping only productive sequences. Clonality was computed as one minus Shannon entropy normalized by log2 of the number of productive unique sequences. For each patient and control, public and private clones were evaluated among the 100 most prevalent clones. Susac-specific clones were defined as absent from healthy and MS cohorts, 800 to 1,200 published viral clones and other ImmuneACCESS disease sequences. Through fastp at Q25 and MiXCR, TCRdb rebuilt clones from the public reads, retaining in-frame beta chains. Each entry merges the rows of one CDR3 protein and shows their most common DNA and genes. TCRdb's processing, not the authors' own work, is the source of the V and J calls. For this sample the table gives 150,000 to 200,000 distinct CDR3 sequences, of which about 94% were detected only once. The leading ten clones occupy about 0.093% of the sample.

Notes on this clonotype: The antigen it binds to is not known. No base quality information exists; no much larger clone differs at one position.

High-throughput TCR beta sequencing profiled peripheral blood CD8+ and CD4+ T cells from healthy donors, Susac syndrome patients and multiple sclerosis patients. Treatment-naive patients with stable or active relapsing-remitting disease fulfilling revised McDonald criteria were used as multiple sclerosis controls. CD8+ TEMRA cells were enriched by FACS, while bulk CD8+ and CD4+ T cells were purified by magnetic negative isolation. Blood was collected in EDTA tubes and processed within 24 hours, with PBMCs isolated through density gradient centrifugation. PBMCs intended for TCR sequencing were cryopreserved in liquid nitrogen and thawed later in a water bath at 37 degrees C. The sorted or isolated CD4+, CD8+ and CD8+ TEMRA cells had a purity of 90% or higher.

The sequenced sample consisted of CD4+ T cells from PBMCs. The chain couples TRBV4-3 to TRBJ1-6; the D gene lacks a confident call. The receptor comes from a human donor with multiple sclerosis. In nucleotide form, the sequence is TGCGCCAGCAGCCAACAGCGCGGCGTACACGGCCTGACGGGCTCCTATAATTCACCCCTCCACTTT. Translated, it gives CASSQQRGVHGLTGSYNSPLHF.